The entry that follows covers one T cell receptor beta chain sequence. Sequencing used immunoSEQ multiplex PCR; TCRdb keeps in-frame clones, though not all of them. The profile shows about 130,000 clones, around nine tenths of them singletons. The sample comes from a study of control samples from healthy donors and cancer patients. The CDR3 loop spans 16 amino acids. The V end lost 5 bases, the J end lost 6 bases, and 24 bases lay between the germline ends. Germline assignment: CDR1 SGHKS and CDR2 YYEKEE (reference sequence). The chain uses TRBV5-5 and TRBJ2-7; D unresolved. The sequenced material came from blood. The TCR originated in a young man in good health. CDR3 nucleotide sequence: TGTGCCAGCAGTAGCCTCAACCCGGCCGCGAGTCGCGAGCAGTACTTC. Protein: CASSSLNPAASREQYF. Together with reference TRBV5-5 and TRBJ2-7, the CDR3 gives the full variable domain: DAGVTQSPTHLIKTRGQQVTLRCSPISGHKSVSWYQQVLGQGPQFIFQYYEKEERGRGNFPDRFSARQFPNYSSELNVNALLLGDSALYLCASSSLNPAASREQYFGPGTRLTVT.